Here is one T cell receptor beta chain with its context. As processed by the authors: It was from reference gene primer amplification that nucleated cell counts were estimated. Measured with immunoSEQ multiplex PCR; TCRdb has only the in-frame clones, and not every one. V and J calls and clone size follow that table, whereas D and trimming were derived from the DNA. The sample records some 140,000 clones, approximately 83% being singletons. This record comes from a study of blood T cell repertoires in COVID-19. Trimming removed 3 bases at V and 0 bases at J, with 8 bases between. Germline-derived CDR1 and CDR2 are LNHNV and YYDKDF (reference sequence). The length of the CDR3 is 14 residues.

The V and J genes are TRBV15 and TRBJ1-1; D possibly corresponds to TRBD1 (6 bases). The receptor was isolated from a woman aged 45-65 years who had recovered from COVID-19. The material sequenced was peripheral blood. The CDR3 loop is CATSSGQLNTEAFF. DNA of the CDR3: TGTGCCACCAGCAGCGGACAGCTGAACACTGAAGCTTTCTTT.